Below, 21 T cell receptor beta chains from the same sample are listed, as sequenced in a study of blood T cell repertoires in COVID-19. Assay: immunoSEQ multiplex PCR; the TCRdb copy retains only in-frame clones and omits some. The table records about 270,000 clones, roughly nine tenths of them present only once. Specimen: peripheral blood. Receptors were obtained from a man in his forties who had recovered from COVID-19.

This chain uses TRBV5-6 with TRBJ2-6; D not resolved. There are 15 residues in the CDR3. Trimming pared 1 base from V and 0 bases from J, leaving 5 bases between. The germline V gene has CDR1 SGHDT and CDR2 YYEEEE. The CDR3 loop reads CASSLRSSGANVLTF. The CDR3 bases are TGTGCCAGCAGCTTGAGGAGCTCTGGGGCCAACGTCCTGACTTTC.

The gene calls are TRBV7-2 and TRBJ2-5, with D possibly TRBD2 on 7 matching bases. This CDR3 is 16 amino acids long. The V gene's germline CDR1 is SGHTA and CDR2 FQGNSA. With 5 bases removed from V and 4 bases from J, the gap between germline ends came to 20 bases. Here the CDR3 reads CASSPPGLGGPETQYF. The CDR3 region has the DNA TGTGCCAGCAGCCCGCCTGGGTTGGGGGGGCCAGAGACCCAGTACTTC.

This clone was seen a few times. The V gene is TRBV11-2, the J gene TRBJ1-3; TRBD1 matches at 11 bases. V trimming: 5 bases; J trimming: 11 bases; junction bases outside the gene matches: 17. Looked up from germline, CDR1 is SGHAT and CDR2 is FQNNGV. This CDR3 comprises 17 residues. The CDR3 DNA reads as TGTGCCAGCAGCGCCTTGTCTGGGACAAGGGACAGGGGGTCCATATATTTT. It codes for CASSALSGTRDRGSIYF.

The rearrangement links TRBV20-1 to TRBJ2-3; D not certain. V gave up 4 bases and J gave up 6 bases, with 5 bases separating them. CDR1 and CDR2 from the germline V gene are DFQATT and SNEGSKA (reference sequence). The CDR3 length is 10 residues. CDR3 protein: CSANSDTQYF. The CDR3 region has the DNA TGCAGTGCTAATTCGGATACGCAGTATTTT.

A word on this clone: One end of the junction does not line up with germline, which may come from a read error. The CDR3: CASSIATGSTQPQHF. CDR3 DNA: TGTGCCAGTAGTATAGCTACAGGGAGCACTCAGCCCCAGCATTTT. V is TRBV19 and J is TRBJ1-5; TRBD1 is a possible D gene (6 bases). This CDR3 comprises 15 residues. The germline CDR1 and CDR2 sequences are LNHDA and SQIVND (reference sequence).

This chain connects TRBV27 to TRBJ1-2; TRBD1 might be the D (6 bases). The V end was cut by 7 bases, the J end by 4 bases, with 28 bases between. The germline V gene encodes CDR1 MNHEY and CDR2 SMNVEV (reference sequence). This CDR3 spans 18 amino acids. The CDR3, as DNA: TGTGCCAGCACCCAACTAGGGGGGGGCCTAGGGGGGAGCTATGGCTACACCTTC. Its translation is CASTQLGGGLGGSYGYTF.

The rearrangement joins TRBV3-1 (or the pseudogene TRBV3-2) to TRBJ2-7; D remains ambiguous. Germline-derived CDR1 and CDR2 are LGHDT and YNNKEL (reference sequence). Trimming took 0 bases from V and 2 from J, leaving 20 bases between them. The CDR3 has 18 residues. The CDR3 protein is CASSQDSSGSQRPYEQYF. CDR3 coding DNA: TGTGCCAGCAGCCAAGATAGCTCCGGTAGCCAGAGACCCTACGAGCAGTACTTC.

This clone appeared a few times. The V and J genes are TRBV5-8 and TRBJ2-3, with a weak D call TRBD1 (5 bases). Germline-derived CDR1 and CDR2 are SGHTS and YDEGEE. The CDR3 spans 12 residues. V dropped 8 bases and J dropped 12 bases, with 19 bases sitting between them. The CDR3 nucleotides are TGTGCCAGTGGGGCCGCGGCCCTCTATCAGTATTTT. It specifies CASGAAALYQYF.

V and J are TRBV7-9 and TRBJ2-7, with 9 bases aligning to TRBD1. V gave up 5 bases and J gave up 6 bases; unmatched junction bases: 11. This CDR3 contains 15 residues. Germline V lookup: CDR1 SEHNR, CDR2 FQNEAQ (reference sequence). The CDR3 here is CASSPPGQGSREQYF. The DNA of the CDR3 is TGTGCCAGCAGCCCACCGGGACAGGGTTCCCGCGAGCAGTACTTC.

CDR3 in DNA: TGTGCCAGCAGTGATGTGGGACAGCGAATAGCCAAAAACATTCAGTACTTC. The encoded protein is CASSDVGQRIAKNIQYF. This sequence joins TRBV6-4 and TRBJ2-4, with TRBD1 matching over 7 bases. The CDR3 has 17 residues. The germline CDR1 and CDR2 sequences are MRHNA and SNTAGT. The V segment lost 3 bases and the J segment 0 bases; nucleotides outside the gene matches: 8.

CDR3 DNA: TGTGCTAGTGGAGACAGGGCGTATACGCAGTATTTT. It encodes CASGDRAYTQYF. The rearrangement joins TRBV12-5 to TRBJ2-3; 7 bases agree with TRBD1. The CDR3 consists of 12 residues. With V trimmed by 6 bases and J by 7 bases, 4 bases remained unmatched. Germline V gene data show CDR1 as LGHNT and CDR2 as FRNRAP.

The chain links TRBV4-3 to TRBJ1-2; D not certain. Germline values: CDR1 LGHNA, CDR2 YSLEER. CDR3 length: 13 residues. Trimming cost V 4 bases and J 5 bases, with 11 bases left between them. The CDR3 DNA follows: TGCGCCAGCAGCCCCTCCCTACGATATGGCTACACCTTC. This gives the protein CASSPSLRYGYTF.

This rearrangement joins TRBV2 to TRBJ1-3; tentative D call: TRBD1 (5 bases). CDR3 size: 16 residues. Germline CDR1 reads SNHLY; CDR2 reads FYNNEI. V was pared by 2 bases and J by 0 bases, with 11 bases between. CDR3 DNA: TGTGCCAGCAGTGAATTAGGAGGGACCTCTGGAAACACCATATATTTT. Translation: CASSELGGTSGNTIYF.

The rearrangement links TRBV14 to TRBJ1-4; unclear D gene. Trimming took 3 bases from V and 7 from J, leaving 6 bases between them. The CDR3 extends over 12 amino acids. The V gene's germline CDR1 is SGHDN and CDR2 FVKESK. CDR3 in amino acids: CASSQGGEKLFF. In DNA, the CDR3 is TGTGCCAGCAGCCAGGGAGGTGAAAAACTGTTTTTT.

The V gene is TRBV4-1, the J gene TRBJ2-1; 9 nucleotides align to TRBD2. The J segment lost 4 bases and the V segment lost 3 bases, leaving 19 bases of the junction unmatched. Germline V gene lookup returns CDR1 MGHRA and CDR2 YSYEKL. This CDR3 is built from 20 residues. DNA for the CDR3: TGCGCCAGCAGCCAGAGGGAATTTCCAGAGGCTAGCGGGACTTACAATGAGCAGTTCTTC. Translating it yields CASSQREFPEASGTYNEQFF.

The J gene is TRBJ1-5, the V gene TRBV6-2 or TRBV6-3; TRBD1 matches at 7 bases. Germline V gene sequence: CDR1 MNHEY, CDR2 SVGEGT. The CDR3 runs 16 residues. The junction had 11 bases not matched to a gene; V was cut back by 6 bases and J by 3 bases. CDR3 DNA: TGTGCCAGCAGCCACGCCAGGGGGTGGTCCAATCAGCCCCAGCATTTT. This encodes CASSHARGWSNQPQHF.

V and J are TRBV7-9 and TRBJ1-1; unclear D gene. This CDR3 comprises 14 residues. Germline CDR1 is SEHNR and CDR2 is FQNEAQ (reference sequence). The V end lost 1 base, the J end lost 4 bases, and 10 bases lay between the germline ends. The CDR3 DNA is TGTGCCAGCAGCTTAGTGGTCCGGGGCACTGAAGCTTTCTTT. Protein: CASSLVVRGTEAFF.

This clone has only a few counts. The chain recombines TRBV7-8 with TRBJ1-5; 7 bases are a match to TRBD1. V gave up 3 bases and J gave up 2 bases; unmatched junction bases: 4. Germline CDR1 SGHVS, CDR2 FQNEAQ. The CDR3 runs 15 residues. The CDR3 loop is CASSLGTAGNQPQHF. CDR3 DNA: TGTGCCAGCAGCTTGGGGACAGCCGGCAATCAGCCCCAGCATTTT.

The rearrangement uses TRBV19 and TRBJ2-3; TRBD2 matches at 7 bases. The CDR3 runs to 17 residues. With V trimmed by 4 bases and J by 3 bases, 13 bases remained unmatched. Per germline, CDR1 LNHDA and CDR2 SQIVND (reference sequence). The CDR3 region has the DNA TGTGCCAGTAGTACCCGGATGACTAGCCGGGGAACAGATACGCAGTATTTT. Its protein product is CASSTRMTSRGTDTQYF.

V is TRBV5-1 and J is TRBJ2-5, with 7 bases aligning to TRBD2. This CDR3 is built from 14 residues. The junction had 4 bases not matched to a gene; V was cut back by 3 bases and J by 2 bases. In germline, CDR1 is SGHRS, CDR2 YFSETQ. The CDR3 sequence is CASSYAAGQETQYF. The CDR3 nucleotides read TGCGCCAGCAGCTATGCAGCGGGGCAAGAGACCCAGTACTTC.

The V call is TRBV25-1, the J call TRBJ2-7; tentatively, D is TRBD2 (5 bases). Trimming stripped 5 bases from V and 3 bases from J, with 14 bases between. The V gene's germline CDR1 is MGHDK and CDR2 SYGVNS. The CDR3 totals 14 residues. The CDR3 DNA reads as TGTGCCAGCAGTCGGCGGGTGGGGATCTACGAGCAGTACTTC. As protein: CASSRRVGIYEQYF.